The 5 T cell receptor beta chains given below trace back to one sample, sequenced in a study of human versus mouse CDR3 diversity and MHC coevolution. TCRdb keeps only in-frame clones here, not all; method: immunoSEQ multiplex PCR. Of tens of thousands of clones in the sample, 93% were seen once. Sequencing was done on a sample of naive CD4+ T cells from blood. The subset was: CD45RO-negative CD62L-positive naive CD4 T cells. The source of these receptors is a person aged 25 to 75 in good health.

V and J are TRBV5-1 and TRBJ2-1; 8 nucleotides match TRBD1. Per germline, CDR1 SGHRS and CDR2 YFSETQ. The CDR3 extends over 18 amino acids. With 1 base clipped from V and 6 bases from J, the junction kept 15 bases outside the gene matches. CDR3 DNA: TGCGCCAGCAGCTTGACAATAATTGAGGGACAGGACTTCAATGAGCAGTTCTTC. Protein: CASSLTIIEGQDFNEQFF.

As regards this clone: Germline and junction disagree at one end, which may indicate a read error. DNA of the CDR3: TGCGCCAGCAGCCAAGACGCAAACACAGGGGGGAGCGAAAAGCTGTTTTTT. Its translation: CASSQDANTGGSEKLFF. This chain links TRBV4-3 with TRBJ1-4; TRBD1 agrees at 8 bases. The CDR3 extends over 17 amino acids. CDR1 and CDR2 (germline): LGHNA, YSLEER.

CDR3 sequence (DNA): TGTGCCAGCAGCGAAGGGACAGGGGATGTCGGGGAGCTGTTTTTT. Amino acids: CASSEGTGDVGELFF. The V call is TRBV11-3, the J call TRBJ2-2; TRBD1 agrees at 10 bases. Germline V lookup: CDR1 SGHNT, CDR2 YENEEA. The CDR3 runs to 15 residues. J gave up 7 bases and V 5 bases, and 7 bases lay outside the gene matches.

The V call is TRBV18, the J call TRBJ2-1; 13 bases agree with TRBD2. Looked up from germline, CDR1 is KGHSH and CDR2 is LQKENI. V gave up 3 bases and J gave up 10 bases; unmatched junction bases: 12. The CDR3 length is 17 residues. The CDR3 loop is CASSPNPWTSGGEEQFF. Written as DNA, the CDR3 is TGTGCCAGCTCACCCAACCCCTGGACTAGCGGGGGTGAGGAGCAGTTCTTC.

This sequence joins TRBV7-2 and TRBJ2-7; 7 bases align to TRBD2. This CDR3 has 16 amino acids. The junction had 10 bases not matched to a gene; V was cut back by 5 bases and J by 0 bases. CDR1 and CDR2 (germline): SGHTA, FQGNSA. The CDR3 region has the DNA TGTGCCAGCAGCCGAGCTAGCGGCTTAAGCTCCTACGAGCAGTACTTC. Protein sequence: CASSRASGLSSYEQYF.